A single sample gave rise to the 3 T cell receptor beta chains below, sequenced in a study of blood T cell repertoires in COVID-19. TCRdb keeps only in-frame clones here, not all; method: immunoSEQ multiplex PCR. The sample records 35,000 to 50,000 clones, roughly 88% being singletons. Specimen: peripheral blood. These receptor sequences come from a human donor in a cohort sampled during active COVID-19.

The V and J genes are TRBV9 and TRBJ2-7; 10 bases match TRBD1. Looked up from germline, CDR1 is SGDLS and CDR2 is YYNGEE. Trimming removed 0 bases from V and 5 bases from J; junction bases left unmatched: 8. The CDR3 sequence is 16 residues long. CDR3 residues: CASSVALLDRGDEQYF. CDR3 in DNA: TGTGCCAGCAGCGTAGCTCTCTTGGACAGGGGGGACGAGCAGTACTTC.

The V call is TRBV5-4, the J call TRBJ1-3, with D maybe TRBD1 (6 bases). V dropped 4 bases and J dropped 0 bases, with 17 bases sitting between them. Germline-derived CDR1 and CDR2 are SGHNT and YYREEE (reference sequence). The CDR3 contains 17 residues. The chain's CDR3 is CASSPGGGRRSGNTIYF. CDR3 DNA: TGTGCCAGCAGCCCGGGAGGGGGTCGGCGCTCTGGAAACACCATATATTTT.

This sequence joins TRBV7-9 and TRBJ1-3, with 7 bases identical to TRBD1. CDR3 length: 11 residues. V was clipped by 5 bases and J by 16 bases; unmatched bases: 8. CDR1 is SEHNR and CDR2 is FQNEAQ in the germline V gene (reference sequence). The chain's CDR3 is CASSLEGTVYF. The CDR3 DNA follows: TGTGCCAGCAGCCTAGAAGGGACAGTTTATTTT.